This T cell receptor (beta chain) was documented in a study of CD8 T cells in Susac syndrome. RNA amounts of about 0.45 to 1 ug underwent reverse transcription with random hexamers. Amplification of TCR beta CDR3 spanned 54 Vbeta and 13 Jbeta via immunoSEQ multiplex PCR. MiXCR was run by TCRdb on the immunoSEQ multiplex PCR reads, yielding one entry per CDR3 protein. Found here are about 140,000 distinct CDR3 sequences, 90% to 95% of them singletons; the top ten hold around 0.11%. Germline assignment: CDR1 SEHNR and CDR2 FQNEAQ (reference sequence). With 5 bases removed from V and 6 bases from J, the gap between germline ends came to 16 bases. This CDR3 comprises 14 residues.

V and J are TRBV7-9 and TRBJ1-2; D gene uncertain. Sequenced sample: CD4+ T cells from PBMCs. The clonotype was recovered from a human donor with multiple sclerosis. The CDR3 DNA is TGTGCCAGCAGCCCGGCCCAGCCCTTACATGGCTACACCTTC. It yields the protein CASSPAQPLHGYTF. The whole variable domain, remainder taken from reference TRBV7-9 and TRBJ1-2, is DTGVSQNPRHKITKRGQNVTFRCDPISEHNRLYWYRQTLGQGPEFLTYFQNEAQLEKSRLLSDRFSAERPKGSFSTLEIQRTEQGDSAMYLCASSPAQPLHGYTFGSGTRLTVV.